Following are 5 T cell receptor beta chains from one sample sequenced in a study of response to subunit inactivated influenza vaccine. TCRdb used MiXCR to reprocess the RT-PCR reads, holding one entry per CDR3 protein. There are 450,000 to 600,000 distinct CDR3 sequences in the sample; approximately 7.7% occur only once, and under 15% lies in the top ten. The material sequenced was PBMCs from blood, taken roughly 24 months after vaccination. These receptors came from a man between 45 and 75 years old who received an inactivated influenza vaccine.

The chain combines TRBV7-9 with TRBJ1-5, with 8 nucleotides matching TRBD1. This CDR3 region has 15 residues. Germline loops: CDR1 SEHNR, CDR2 FQNEAQ (reference sequence). With V trimmed by 5 bases and J by 3 bases, 6 bases remained unmatched. CDR3 in DNA: TGTGCCAGCAGCCCCGGGGGACAGGCCAATCAGCCCCAGCATTTT. Translation gives CASSPGGQANQPQHF. The full variable domain, its missing parts supplied by reference TRBV7-9 and TRBJ1-5, is DTGVSQNPRHKITKRGQNVTFRCDPISEHNRLYWYRQTLGQGPEFLTYFQNEAQLEKSRLLSDRFSAERPKGSFSTLEIQRTEQGDSAMYLCASSPGGQANQPQHFGDGTRLSIL.

This clonotype was seen at least ten times. V and J are TRBV9 and TRBJ2-7; D is unclear. CDR3 length equals 14 residues. V shed 0 bases and J shed 3 bases, with 10 bases lying between them. Germline V gene sequence: CDR1 SGDLS, CDR2 YYNGEE. CDR3 in amino acids: CASSVGAQGYEQYF. The CDR3 bases are TGTGCCAGCAGCGTAGGAGCACAAGGCTACGAGCAGTACTTC.

Ten or more counts support this clonotype. This chain connects TRBV4-2 to TRBJ1-5; 10 bases are shared with TRBD1. This CDR3 is 16 amino acids long. The V segment lost 3 bases and the J segment 4 bases; nucleotides outside the gene matches: 6. Germline CDR1 is LGHNA and CDR2 is YNFKEQ. CDR3 sequence reads: CASSHPDRGVNQPQHF. In DNA, the CDR3 is TGTGCCAGCAGCCACCCGGACAGGGGGGTAAATCAGCCCCAGCATTTT.

The rearrangement joins TRBV4-3 to TRBJ2-7; 12 nucleotides agree with TRBD2. The trim removed 7 bases at V and 3 bases at J, leaving 7 bases unmatched. The CDR3 is made up of 15 amino acids. Germline values: CDR1 LGHNA, CDR2 YSLEER. This chain's CDR3 is CASTSGLAGFYEQYF. In DNA form, the CDR3 reads TGCGCCAGCACCTCAGGACTAGCGGGGTTCTACGAGCAGTACTTC.

In its sample, this clonotype was seen many times. V usage is TRBV6-2 or TRBV6-3 and J usage is TRBJ2-7; unclear D gene. From germline, CDR1 is MNHEY and CDR2 SVGEGT. Trimming shortened V by 6 bases and J by 3 bases, and 15 bases separated the two germline ends. There are 14 residues in the CDR3. DNA for the CDR3: TGTGCCAGCAGGAAAAACGGCAGGAACTACGAGCAGTACTTC. Its protein is CASRKNGRNYEQYF.